This TCR beta chain was observed in a study of blood T cell repertoires in COVID-19. Study-level information: T cells, B-cell-depleted T cells, or PBMCs provided the cDNA or gDNA that served as material.

This CDR3 has 13 residues. The germline gives CDR1 SGHVS, CDR2 FQNEAQ. The V segment lost 4 bases and the J segment 7 bases; nucleotides outside the gene matches: 3. Ages ranged from about 18 to 89 years, with residence in approximately 23 US areas. The method was immunoSEQ multiplex PCR; TCRdb's version includes in-frame clones alone and lacks a portion of them. The table shows approximately 230,000 clones, with 85% to 90% occurring only once. The chain has TRBV7-8 and TRBJ2-1; TRBD2 aligns across 8 bases. Specimen: PBMCs or T cells enriched from blood (not recorded which). This sequence originates from a man aged 40-49 years who had recovered from COVID-19. The CDR3 nucleotides read TGTGCCAGCAGCTCCGGGACTAGGAATGAGCAGTTCTTC. It specifies CASSSGTRNEQFF.